Below, one T cell receptor (beta chain) is given with its context. Antigen: not known. As to time point: week 23, last vaccination. Vaccination comprised doses that each held 300 ug of mutant IDH1 20-mer peptide, plus topical imiquimod. The data originate from a study of a mutant IDH1 vaccine in newly diagnosed glioma. Libraries were prepared by immunoSEQ multiplex PCR; TCRdb keeps only in-frame clonotypes and omits some of them. The sample has tens of thousands of clones, 80% seen once. Per the germline V gene, CDR1 is SGHRS and CDR2 is YFSETQ. Deletions cut 4 bases from V and 1 base from J, with 12 bases between. CDR3 length: 16 amino acids.

V gene TRBV5-1 combines with J gene TRBJ1-6, with D uncertain. This TCR was recovered from a man in his forties with glioma. The sample in question was PBMCs, obtained from a glioma patient whose treatment included an IDH1 peptide vaccine. This chain's CDR3 is CASSLNSRSYNSPLHF. CDR3 coding DNA: TGCGCCAGCAGCCTGAATTCGCGTTCCTATAATTCACCCCTCCACTTT.